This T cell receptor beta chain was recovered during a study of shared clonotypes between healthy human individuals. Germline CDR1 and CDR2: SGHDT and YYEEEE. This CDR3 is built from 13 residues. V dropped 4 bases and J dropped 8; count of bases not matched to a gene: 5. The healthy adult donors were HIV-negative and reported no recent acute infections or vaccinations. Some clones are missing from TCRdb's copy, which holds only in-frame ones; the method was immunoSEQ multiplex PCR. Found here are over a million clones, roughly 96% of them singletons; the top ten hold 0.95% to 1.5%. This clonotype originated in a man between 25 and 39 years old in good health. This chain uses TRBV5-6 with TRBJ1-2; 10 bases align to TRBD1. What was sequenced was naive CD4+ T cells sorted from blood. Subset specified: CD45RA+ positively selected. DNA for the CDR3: TGTGCCAGCAGCGGCGGGACAGGGGAAGGCTACACCTTC. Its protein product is CASSGGTGEGYTF.